The next 27 T cell receptor beta chains were all read from a single sample in a study of blood T cell repertoires in COVID-19. TCRdb's copy holds only in-frame clones and misses some; the assay was immunoSEQ multiplex PCR. The sample lists roughly 100,000 clones, roughly 87% occurring once. Specimen: peripheral blood. These receptors originate from a man in his fifties or sixties with active COVID-19.

The chain uses TRBV2 and TRBJ2-1; 10 nucleotides match TRBD2. Trimming removed 4 bases from V and 9 bases from J; junction bases left unmatched: 3. Germline V lookup: CDR1 SNHLY, CDR2 FYNNEI. The CDR3 is made up of 13 amino acids. CDR3 sequence (DNA): TGTGCCAGCAGTGGGTGGACTAGCGGTGAGCAGTTCTTC. The encoded protein is CASSGWTSGEQFF.

This chain links TRBV7-6 with TRBJ1-5, with D tentatively TRBD1 (5 bases). Germline V CDR1 and CDR2: SGHVS, FNYEAQ. There are 16 residues in the CDR3. Trimming stripped 5 bases from V and 5 bases from J, with 19 bases between. In nucleotides, the CDR3 is TGTGCCAGCAGCCCACTGGGGGGAAAGAGCTATCAGCCCCAGCATTTT. Translated, it gives CASSPLGGKSYQPQHF.

This clone came up a few times. This chain joins TRBV2 and TRBJ2-5; D ambiguous. Germline-derived CDR1 and CDR2 are SNHLY and FYNNEI. The CDR3 length is 12 residues. V dropped 6 bases and J dropped 4 bases, with 9 bases sitting between them. The CDR3: CASRVGTETQYF. DNA for the CDR3: TGTGCCAGCAGAGTCGGTACAGAGACCCAGTACTTC. Filled out from reference TRBV2 and TRBJ2-5, the complete variable domain reads EPEVTQTPSHQVTQMGQEVILRCVPISNHLYFYWYRQILGQKVEFLVSFYNNEISEKSEIFDDQFSVERPDGSNFTLKIRSTKLEDSAMYFCASRVGTETQYFGPGTRLLVL.

This chain connects TRBV7-9 to TRBJ2-7, with D perhaps matching TRBD2 (5 bases). Trimming removed 5 bases from V and 3 bases from J, with 8 bases in between. The CDR3 contains 12 residues. CDR1 and CDR2 (germline): SEHNR, FQNEAQ (reference sequence). CDR3 bases: TGTGCCAGCAGCCCCCGGGACTACGAGCAGTACTTC. Its protein product is CASSPRDYEQYF.

This clone has a single count. V gene TRBV2 combines with J gene TRBJ2-1, with TRBD2 matching 7 bases. CDR3 size: 13 residues. Trimming took 6 bases from V and 8 from J; bases not matched to a gene: 7. Germline V gene lookup returns CDR1 SNHLY and CDR2 FYNNEI. The CDR3 loop reads CASRRLARDEQFF. CDR3 bases: TGTGCCAGCAGGCGACTAGCACGCGATGAGCAGTTCTTC.

The rearrangement links TRBV3-1 (or the pseudogene TRBV3-2) to TRBJ1-6, with TRBD1 matching over 9 bases. Germline V gene data show CDR1 as LGHDT and CDR2 as YNNKEL (reference sequence). After removal of 6 bases from V and 7 bases from J, the junction contained 4 bases not matched to a gene. The CDR3 consists of 14 residues. The CDR3 DNA sequence: TGTGCCAGCAGGGACGGGACAGGGAATTCACCCCTCCACTTT. Its protein product is CASRDGTGNSPLHF.

J is TRBJ1-5 and V is TRBV19, with no clear D. The germline V and J ends were trimmed by 1 base and 2 bases, with 12 bases remaining between them. The CDR3 contains 16 residues. Per the germline V gene, CDR1 is LNHDA and CDR2 is SQIVND (reference sequence). The CDR3, as DNA: TGTGCCAGTAGTATAGGGTCGACGCGGGGCAATCAGCCCCAGCATTTT. It specifies CASSIGSTRGNQPQHF.

The chain carries TRBV29-1 and TRBJ2-1, with 14 bases that match TRBD2. The CDR3 runs to 15 residues. CDR1 and CDR2 (germline): SQVTM, ANQGSEA. Trimming removed 7 bases from V and 4 bases from J; junction bases left unmatched: 6. The CDR3 coding sequence is TGCAGCGCTCTGGGACTAGCGGGGGTATACAATGAGCAGTTCTTC. Its translation is CSALGLAGVYNEQFF.

V and J are TRBV5-1 and TRBJ1-2; D ambiguous. CDR3 length: 13 residues. Trimming stripped 0 bases from V and 7 bases from J, with 10 bases between. Per the germline V gene, CDR1 is SGHRS and CDR2 is YFSETQ. CDR3 in amino acids: CASSLGWGGGYTF. The CDR3 coding sequence is TGCGCCAGCAGCTTGGGCTGGGGAGGTGGCTACACCTTC.

This clone was counted only a few times. V is TRBV5-1 and J is TRBJ1-6, with TRBD1 matching 8 bases. Germline CDR1 reads SGHRS; CDR2 reads YFSETQ. This CDR3 has 15 amino acids. Losses at the gene ends were 4 bases for V and 8 bases for J; bases not matched to a gene: 8. The CDR3 bases are TGCGCCAGCAGCGTCGATACAGGGGGGGATTCACCCCTCCACTTT. Translated, it gives CASSVDTGGDSPLHF.

This chain's CDR3 is CASSPGGGESYNEQFF. DNA of the CDR3: TGCGCCAGCAGTCCGGGGGGCGGGGAGTCCTACAATGAGCAGTTCTTC. This chain connects TRBV5-1 to TRBJ2-1, with D tentatively TRBD2 (7 bases). The CDR3 runs 16 residues. The germline V and J ends were trimmed by 5 bases and 1 base, with 16 bases remaining between them. Germline V gives CDR1 SGHRS, CDR2 YFSETQ.

The chain carries TRBV6-1 and TRBJ2-5; 7 nucleotides match TRBD1. Germline values: CDR1 MNHNS, CDR2 SASEGT. V lost 0 bases to trimming and J lost 3 bases; unmatched junction nucleotides: 13. The CDR3 is 18 amino acids. The chain's CDR3 is CASSEAGRQGGWKETQYF. As DNA, the CDR3 is TGTGCCAGCAGTGAAGCGGGCAGACAGGGCGGGTGGAAAGAGACCCAGTACTTC.

The chain carries TRBV2 and TRBJ2-4; D is possibly TRBD2 (5 bases). Trimming left V 6 bases short and J 0 bases short, with 12 bases between. Germline V gene sequence: CDR1 SNHLY, CDR2 FYNNEI. The CDR3 consists of 15 residues. CDR3 sequence reads: CASRSREQAKNIQYF. As DNA, the CDR3 is TGTGCCAGCAGGTCGAGGGAGCAAGCCAAAAACATTCAGTACTTC.

The chain couples TRBV11-2 to TRBJ2-1; D uncertain. This CDR3 region has 11 residues. Germline loops: CDR1 SGHAT, CDR2 FQNNGV. V was pared by 4 bases and J by 12 bases, with 10 bases between. Here the CDR3 DNA reads TGTGCCAGCAGCTCCAGTCCGGGGCAGTTCTTC. Its protein is CASSSSPGQFF.

The V and J genes are TRBV5-4 and TRBJ2-7, with 7 bases lining up with TRBD2. Per the germline V gene, CDR1 is SGHNT and CDR2 is YYREEE (reference sequence). After removal of 3 bases from V and 0 bases from J, the junction contained 6 bases not matched to a gene. CDR3 length: 15 residues. The CDR3 DNA reads TGTGCCAGCAGCTCAGCGGGACGGGCCTCCTACGAGCAGTACTTC. Protein product: CASSSAGRASYEQYF.

The CDR3 sequence is CASSQPRRTGKFF. CDR3 in DNA: TGTGCCAGCAGCCAACCCCGGAGGACAGGAAAGTTCTTC. The rearrangement uses TRBV7-2 and TRBJ2-1; 7 bases are shared with TRBD1. J was trimmed by 14 bases and V by 5 bases; bases with no gene match: 12. This CDR3 spans 13 amino acids. From germline, CDR1 is SGHTA and CDR2 FQGNSA.

The rearrangement links TRBV5-5 to TRBJ2-7, with D maybe TRBD1 (6 bases). V was clipped by 3 bases and J by 1 base, with 14 bases between them. The length of the CDR3 is 15 residues. Germline values: CDR1 SGHKS, CDR2 YYEKEE (reference sequence). This CDR3 is CASSYLWGPSYEQYF. CDR3 DNA: TGTGCCAGCAGCTACCTTTGGGGGCCTTCCTACGAGCAGTACTTC.

The genes are TRBV4-1 and TRBJ2-3; 13 bases are shared with TRBD2. Germline CDR1 and CDR2: MGHRA and YSYEKL. Trimming took 0 bases from V and 7 from J; bases not matched to a gene: 10. This CDR3 contains 18 residues. The CDR3 protein is CASSQDLHGLAGAYTQYF. CDR3 DNA sequence: TGCGCCAGCAGCCAAGACCTCCACGGACTAGCGGGGGCTTATACGCAGTATTTT.

This chain connects TRBV11-2 to TRBJ2-7; D is perhaps TRBD2 (6 bases). Trimming took 5 bases from V and 7 from J, leaving 21 bases between them. Germline V CDR1 and CDR2: SGHAT, FQNNGV. This CDR3 comprises 15 residues. CDR3 coding DNA: TGTGCCAGCAGCCCCCTGCGGGGCCCCTCGGGGGAGCAGTACTTC. Its protein product is CASSPLRGPSGEQYF. The entire variable domain, with the rest obtained from reference TRBV11-2 and TRBJ2-7, is as follows: EAGVAQSPRYKIIEKRQSVAFWCNPISGHATLYWYQQILGQGPKLLIQFQNNGVVDDSQLPKDRFSAERLKGVDSTLKIQPAKLEDSAVYLCASSPLRGPSGEQYFGPGTRLTVT.

On this clone: The same CDR3 can be traced to other DNA sequences in this sample. The genes are TRBV18 and TRBJ1-2; D is unresolved. The germline V and J ends were trimmed by 3 bases and 3 bases, with 8 bases remaining between them. The germline V gene has CDR1 KGHSH and CDR2 LQKENI. The CDR3 has 13 residues. This chain's CDR3 is CASSPEVDYGYTF. CDR3 in DNA: TGTGCCAGCTCACCCGAGGTGGACTATGGCTACACCTTC.

This chain connects TRBV6-6 to TRBJ2-1; no reliable D call. With 3 bases removed from V and 4 bases from J, the gap between germline ends came to 7 bases. This CDR3 region has 13 residues. The germline CDR1 and CDR2 sequences are MNHNY and SVGAGI (reference sequence). The CDR3 region has the DNA TGTGCCAGCAGTTATTCCCGTTACAATGAGCAGTTCTTC. Translation gives CASSYSRYNEQFF.

The chain employs TRBV20-1 and TRBJ1-1; D gene uncertain. CDR3 size: 10 residues. The V and J ends lost 5 bases and 10 bases respectively, with 11 bases between them. Looked up from germline, CDR1 is DFQATT and CDR2 is SNEGSKA (reference sequence). The CDR3 DNA reads as TGCAGTGCTTCCCCGTCCCGAGCTTTCTTT. Amino acids: CSASPSRAFF.

The chain uses TRBV2 and TRBJ2-3, with 11 bases that match TRBD2. CDR1 is SNHLY, CDR2 FYNNEI, per germline. The ends lost 5 bases at V and 5 bases at J; junction bases unmatched: 6. This CDR3 is built from 15 residues. The CDR3 DNA sequence: TGTGCCAGCAGTCACCCGGGACTAGCGGAAGATACGCAGTATTTT. It yields the protein CASSHPGLAEDTQYF.

A word on this clone: This sample also contains other DNA sequences that code for the same CDR3. The chain joins TRBV9 to TRBJ2-7, with TRBD1 matching 11 bases. CDR3 length: 15 residues. Unmatched junction bases numbered 4, after V lost 2 bases and J lost 3 bases. Germline V lookup: CDR1 SGDLS, CDR2 YYNGEE. The CDR3 nucleotides read TGTGCCAGCAGCGTGGGGACAGGGGGGCTCTACGAGCAGTACTTC. Protein product: CASSVGTGGLYEQYF.

The chain employs TRBV4-2 and TRBJ1-1, with 8 positions matching TRBD1. Germline lookup yields CDR1 LGHNA and CDR2 YNFKEQ. The CDR3 sequence is 15 residues long. V lost 2 bases and J lost 1; bases outside the gene matches: 3. CDR3 loop: CASSQFGQGNTEAFF. The CDR3 DNA reads as TGTGCCAGCAGCCAATTTGGACAGGGGAACACTGAAGCTTTCTTT.

The rearrangement links TRBV30 to TRBJ2-7, with 10 bases aligning to TRBD1. V was clipped by 0 bases and J by 12 bases; unmatched bases: 8. The CDR3 is 13 residues long. Germline assignment: CDR1 GTSNPN and CDR2 SVGIG (reference sequence). This CDR3 reads CAWSVGGTGELYF. The CDR3 region has the DNA TGTGCCTGGAGTGTGGGAGGGACAGGGGAGTTGTACTTC.

The rearrangement uses TRBV10-3 and TRBJ1-4; D is ambiguous. CDR1 and CDR2 from the germline V gene are ENHRY and SYGVKD. The CDR3 consists of 13 residues. The ends were cut back, 10 bases at V and 3 bases at J, with 12 bases in the middle. The CDR3 is CATLDRANEKLFF. The CDR3 DNA sequence: TGTGCCACCCTCGATCGGGCTAATGAAAAACTGTTTTTT.